This T cell receptor beta chain emerged from a study of blood T cells in healthy people across ages. PCR was performed a second time for roughly 7 to 12 cycles using a sample-barcoded 5' primer and a J-beta primer mix. TCRdb reanalysed the 5' RACE reads using MiXCR and keeps one entry per CDR3 protein. In the table there are fewer than 950,000 distinct CDR3 sequences, roughly 50% of which are singletons. The CDR3 spans 12 residues. V was shortened by 5 bases and J by 12 bases, with 14 bases between the two germline ends. Germline V gene data show CDR1 as LGHNT and CDR2 as FRNRAP. This clonotype was seen more than once but under ten times.

The chain employs TRBV12-5 and TRBJ2-1; D possibly matches TRBD1 or TRBD2 (5 bases each). This clonotype originated in a man older than 75 in good health. The sequencing sample was made of blood. The CDR3 sequence is CASGGGLGRQFF. The CDR3 coding sequence is TGTGCTAGTGGTGGGGGATTGGGCAGGCAGTTCTTC.